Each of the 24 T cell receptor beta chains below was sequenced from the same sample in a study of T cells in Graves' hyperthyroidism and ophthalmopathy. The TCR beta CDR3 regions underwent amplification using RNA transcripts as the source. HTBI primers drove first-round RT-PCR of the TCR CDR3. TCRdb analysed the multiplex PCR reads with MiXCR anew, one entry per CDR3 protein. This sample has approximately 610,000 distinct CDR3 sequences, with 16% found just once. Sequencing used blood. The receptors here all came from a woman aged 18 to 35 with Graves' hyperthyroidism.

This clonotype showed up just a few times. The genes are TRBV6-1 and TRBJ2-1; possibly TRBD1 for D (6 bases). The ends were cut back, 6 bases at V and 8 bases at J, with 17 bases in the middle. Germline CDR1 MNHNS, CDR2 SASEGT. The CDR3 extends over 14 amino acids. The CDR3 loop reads CASRILGGRDEQFF. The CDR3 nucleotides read TGTGCCAGCAGAATCCTTGGGGGCCGCGATGAGCAGTTCTTC.

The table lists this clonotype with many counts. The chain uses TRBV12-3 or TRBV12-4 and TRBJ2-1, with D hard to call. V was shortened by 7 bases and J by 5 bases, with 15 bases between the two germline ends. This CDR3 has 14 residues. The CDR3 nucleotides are TGTGCCAGCACCCCAGAGATAGCTAACAATGAGCAGTTCTTC. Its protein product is CASTPEIANNEQFF.

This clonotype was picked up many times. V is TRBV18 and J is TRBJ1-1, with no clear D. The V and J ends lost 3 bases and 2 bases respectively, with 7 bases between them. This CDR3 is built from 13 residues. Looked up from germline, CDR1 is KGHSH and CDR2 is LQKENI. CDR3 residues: CASSPHANTEAFF. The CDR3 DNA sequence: TGTGCCAGCTCACCTCATGCTAACACTGAAGCTTTCTTT.

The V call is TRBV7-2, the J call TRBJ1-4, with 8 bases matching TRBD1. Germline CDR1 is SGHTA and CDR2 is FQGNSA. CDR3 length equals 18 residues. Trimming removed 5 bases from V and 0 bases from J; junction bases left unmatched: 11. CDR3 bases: TGTGCCAGCAGCCCCAGAGCAGGGGGCACCTCAACTAATGAAAAACTGTTTTTT. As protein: CASSPRAGGTSTNEKLFF.

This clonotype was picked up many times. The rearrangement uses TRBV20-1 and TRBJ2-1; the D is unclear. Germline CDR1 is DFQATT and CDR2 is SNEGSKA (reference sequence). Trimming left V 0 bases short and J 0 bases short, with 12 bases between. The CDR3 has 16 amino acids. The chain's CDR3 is CSARDWWSGSYNEQFF. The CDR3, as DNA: TGCAGTGCTAGAGATTGGTGGAGTGGCTCCTACAATGAGCAGTTCTTC.

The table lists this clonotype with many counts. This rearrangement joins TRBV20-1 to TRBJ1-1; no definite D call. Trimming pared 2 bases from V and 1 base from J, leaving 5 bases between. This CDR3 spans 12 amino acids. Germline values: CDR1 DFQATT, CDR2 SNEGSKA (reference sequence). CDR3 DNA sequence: TGCAGTGCTAGAACCGGGAACACTGAAGCTTTCTTT. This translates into CSARTGNTEAFF.

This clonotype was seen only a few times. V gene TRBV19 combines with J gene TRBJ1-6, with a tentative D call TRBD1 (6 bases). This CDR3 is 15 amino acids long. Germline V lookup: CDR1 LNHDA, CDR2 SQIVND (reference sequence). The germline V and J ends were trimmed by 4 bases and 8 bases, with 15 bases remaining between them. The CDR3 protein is CASSTLGGDDSPLHF. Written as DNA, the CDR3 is TGTGCCAGTAGTACACTGGGGGGCGATGATTCACCCCTCCACTTT.

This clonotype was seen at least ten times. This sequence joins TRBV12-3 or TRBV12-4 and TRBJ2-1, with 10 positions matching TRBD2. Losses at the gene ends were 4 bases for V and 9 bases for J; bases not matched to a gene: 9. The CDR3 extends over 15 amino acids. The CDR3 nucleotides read TGTGCCAGCAGTTCAAGCGGGAGGGCCTTGGGTGAGCAGTTCTTC. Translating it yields CASSSSGRALGEQFF.

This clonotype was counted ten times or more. This CDR3 reads CSARDFGFPGQGPPLHF. CDR3 nucleotide sequence: TGCAGTGCTAGAGATTTTGGATTTCCGGGACAGGGCCCACCCCTCCACTTT. The chain links TRBV20-1 to TRBJ1-6, with 9 bases matching TRBD1. This CDR3 contains 17 residues. J was trimmed by 11 bases and V by 0 bases; bases with no gene match: 14. CDR1 and CDR2 (germline): DFQATT, SNEGSKA (reference sequence).

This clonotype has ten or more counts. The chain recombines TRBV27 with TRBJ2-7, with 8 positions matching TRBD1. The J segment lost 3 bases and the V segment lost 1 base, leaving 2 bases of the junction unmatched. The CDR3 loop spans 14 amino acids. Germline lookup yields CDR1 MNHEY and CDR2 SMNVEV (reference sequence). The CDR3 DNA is TGTGCCAGCAGTTTATTTGACAGGGGCTACGAGCAGTACTTC. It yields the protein CASSLFDRGYEQYF.

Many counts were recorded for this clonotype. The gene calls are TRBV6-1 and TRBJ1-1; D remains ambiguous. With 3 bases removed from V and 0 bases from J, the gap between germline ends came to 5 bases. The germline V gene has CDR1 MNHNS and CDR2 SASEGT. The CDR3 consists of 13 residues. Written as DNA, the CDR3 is TGTGCCAGCAGTGACAACATGAACACTGAAGCTTTCTTT. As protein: CASSDNMNTEAFF.

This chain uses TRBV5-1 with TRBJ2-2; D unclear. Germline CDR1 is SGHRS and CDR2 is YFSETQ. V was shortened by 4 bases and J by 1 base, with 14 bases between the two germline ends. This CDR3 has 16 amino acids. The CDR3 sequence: CASSVTSIGNTGELFF. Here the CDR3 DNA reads TGCGCCAGCAGCGTCACCTCGATCGGGAACACCGGGGAGCTGTTTTTT.

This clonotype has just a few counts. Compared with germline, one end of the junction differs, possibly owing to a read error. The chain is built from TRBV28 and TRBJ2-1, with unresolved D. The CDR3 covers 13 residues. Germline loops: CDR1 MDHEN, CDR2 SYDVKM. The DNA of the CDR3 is TGTGCCAGCAGCCCCGGTGGGGTGCATGAGCAGTCCTTC. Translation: CASSPGGVHEQSF. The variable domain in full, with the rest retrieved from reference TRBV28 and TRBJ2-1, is DVKVTQSSRYLVKRTGEKVFLECVQDMDHENMFWYRQDPGLGLRLIYFSYDVKMKEKGDIPEGYSVSREKKERFSLILESASTNQTSMYLCASSPGGVHEQSFGPGTRLTVL.

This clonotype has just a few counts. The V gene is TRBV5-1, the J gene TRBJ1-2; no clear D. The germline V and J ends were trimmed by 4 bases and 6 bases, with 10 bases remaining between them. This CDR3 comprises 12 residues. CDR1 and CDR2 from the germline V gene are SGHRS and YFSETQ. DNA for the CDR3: TGCGCCAGCAGCCTACGGGAAGATGGCTACACCTTC. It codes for CASSLREDGYTF.

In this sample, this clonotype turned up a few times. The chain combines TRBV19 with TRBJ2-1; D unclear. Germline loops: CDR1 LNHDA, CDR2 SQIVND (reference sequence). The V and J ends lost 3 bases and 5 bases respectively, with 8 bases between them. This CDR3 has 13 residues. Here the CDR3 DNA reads TGTGCCAGTAGTATGTCCAGTAACAATGAGCAGTTCTTC. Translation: CASSMSSNNEQFF. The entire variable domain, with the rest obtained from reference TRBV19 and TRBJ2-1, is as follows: DGGITQSPKYLFRKEGQNVTLSCEQNLNHDAMYWYRQDPGQGLRLIYYSQIVNDFQKGDIAEGYSVSREKKESFPLTVTSAQKNPTAFYLCASSMSSNNEQFFGPGTRLTVL.

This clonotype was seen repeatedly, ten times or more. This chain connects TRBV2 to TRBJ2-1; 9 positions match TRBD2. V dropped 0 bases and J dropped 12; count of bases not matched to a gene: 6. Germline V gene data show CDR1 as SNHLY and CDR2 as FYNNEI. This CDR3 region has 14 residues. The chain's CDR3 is CASSEALSGRGQFF. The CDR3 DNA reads TGTGCCAGCAGTGAAGCCCTTAGCGGGAGAGGGCAGTTCTTC.

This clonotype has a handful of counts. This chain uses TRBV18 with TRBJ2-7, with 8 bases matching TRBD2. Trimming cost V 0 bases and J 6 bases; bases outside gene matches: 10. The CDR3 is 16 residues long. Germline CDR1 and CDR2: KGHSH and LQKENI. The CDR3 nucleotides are TGTGCCAGCTCACCACCGGCTGGAGCGGGAGTTAGCGAGCAGTACTTC. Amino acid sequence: CASSPPAGAGVSEQYF.

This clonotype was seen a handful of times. CDR3 sequence reads: CASSSGSSSGNTIYF. The CDR3 nucleotides are TGTGCCAGCTCATCAGGGTCGAGCTCTGGAAACACCATATATTTT. This chain uses TRBV18 with TRBJ1-3; a weak D match, TRBD1 (5 bases). V shed 5 bases and J shed 0 bases, with 11 bases lying between them. The CDR3 is 15 residues long. Germline CDR1 is KGHSH and CDR2 is LQKENI. The full variable domain, with the rest looked up from reference TRBV18 and TRBJ1-3, is NAGVMQNPRHLVRRRGQEARLRCSPMKGHSHVYWYRQLPEEGLKFMVYLQKENIIDESGMPKERFSAEFPKEGPSILRIQQVVRGDSAAYFCASSSGSSSGNTIYFGEGSWLTVV.

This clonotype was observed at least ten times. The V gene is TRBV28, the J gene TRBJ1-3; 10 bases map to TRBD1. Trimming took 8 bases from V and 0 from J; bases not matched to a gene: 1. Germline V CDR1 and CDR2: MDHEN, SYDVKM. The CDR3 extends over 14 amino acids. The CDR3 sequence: CASWDRGSGNTIYF. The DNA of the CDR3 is TGTGCCAGCTGGGACAGGGGCTCTGGAAACACCATATATTTT.

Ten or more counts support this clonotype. The chain's CDR3 is CASSLTSGFSYEQYF. Written as DNA, the CDR3 is TGTGCCAGCAGTCTGACTAGCGGGTTCTCCTACGAGCAGTACTTC. The chain is built from TRBV12-3 or TRBV12-4 and TRBJ2-7; TRBD2 aligns across 10 bases. The junction had 4 bases not matched to a gene; V was cut back by 5 bases and J by 0 bases. The CDR3 runs to 15 residues.

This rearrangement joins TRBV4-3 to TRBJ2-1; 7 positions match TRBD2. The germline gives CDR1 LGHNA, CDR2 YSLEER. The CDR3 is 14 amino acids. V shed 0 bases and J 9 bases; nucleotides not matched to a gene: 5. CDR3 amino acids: CASSQDFGRIEQFF. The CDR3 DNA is TGCGCCAGCAGCCAAGATTTCGGGAGGATTGAGCAGTTCTTC.

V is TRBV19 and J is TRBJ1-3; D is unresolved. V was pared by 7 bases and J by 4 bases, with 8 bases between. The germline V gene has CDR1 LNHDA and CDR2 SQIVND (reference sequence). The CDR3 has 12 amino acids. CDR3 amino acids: CASTYAGNTIYF. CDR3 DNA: TGTGCCAGTACCTACGCGGGAAACACCATATATTTT. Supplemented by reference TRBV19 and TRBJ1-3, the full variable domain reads DGGITQSPKYLFRKEGQNVTLSCEQNLNHDAMYWYRQDPGQGLRLIYYSQIVNDFQKGDIAEGYSVSREKKESFPLTVTSAQKNPTAFYLCASTYAGNTIYFGEGSWLTVV.

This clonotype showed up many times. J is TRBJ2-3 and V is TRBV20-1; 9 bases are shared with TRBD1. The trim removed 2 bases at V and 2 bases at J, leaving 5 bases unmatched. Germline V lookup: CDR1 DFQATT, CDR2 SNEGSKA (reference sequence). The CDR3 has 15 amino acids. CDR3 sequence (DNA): TGCAGTGCTAGACGGGGACAGGGAAACACAGATACGCAGTATTTT. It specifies CSARRGQGNTDTQYF.

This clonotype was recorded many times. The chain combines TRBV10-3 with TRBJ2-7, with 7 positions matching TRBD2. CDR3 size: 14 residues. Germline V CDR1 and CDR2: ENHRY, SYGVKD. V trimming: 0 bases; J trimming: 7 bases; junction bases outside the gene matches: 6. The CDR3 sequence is CAISESAGVKEQYF. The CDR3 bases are TGTGCCATCAGTGAGTCTGCGGGAGTGAAAGAGCAGTACTTC.